A selection of T cell receptor beta chains follows, all from one sample in a study of shared clonotypes between healthy human individuals. TCRdb's copy holds only in-frame clones and misses some; the assay was immunoSEQ multiplex PCR. Counted here are about 2.4 million clones, approximately 93% occurring once; the ten biggest clones make up 0.35% to 0.45%. The sequencing input was naive CD4+ T cells from PBMCs. All receptors derive from a man between 18 and 29 years old in good health. Some clones in this sample may be carry-over from other donors' samples. The CDR3 runs from the conserved cysteine through the conserved F or W. The order of the fields is D gene, V gene, clone size, CDR3 length, J gene, CDR3 DNA, CDR3 protein. The D gene is left open where the match is weak. Rows may omit the clone size; those that give it use once, few, many or a size class.

d_gene: TRBD2
v_gene: TRBV18
abundance: NA
len: 16
j_gene: TRBJ2-1
CDR3nt: TGTGCCAGCTCACCACCGGGACTAGCGGGGTACAATGAGCAGTTCTTC
CDR3aa: CASSPPGLAGYNEQFF

d_gene: NA
v_gene: TRBV18
abundance: NA
len: 16
j_gene: TRBJ2-5
CDR3nt: TGTGCCAGCTCACCACCTGTCGGGTTTGCGGGGGAGACCCAGTACTTC
CDR3aa: CASSPPVGFAGETQYF

d_gene: TRBD1
v_gene: TRBV11-2
abundance: NA
len: 14
j_gene: TRBJ2-7
CDR3nt: TGTGCCAGCAGCCCTCGGACAGGGATCTCCGAGCAGTACTTC
CDR3aa: CASSPRTGISEQYF

d_gene: NA
v_gene: TRBV28
abundance: NA
len: 16
j_gene: TRBJ2-1
CDR3nt: TGTGCCAGCAGTTTATTGTCTTCGAGGGTTTACAATGAGCAGTTCTTC
CDR3aa: CASSLLSSRVYNEQFF

d_gene: TRBD2
v_gene: TRBV9
abundance: NA
len: 14
j_gene: TRBJ2-5
CDR3nt: TGTGCCAGCAGCCCCCGGACTAGCGGGGAGACCCAGTACTTC
CDR3aa: CASSPRTSGETQYF

d_gene: NA
v_gene: TRBV10-3
abundance: NA
len: 13
j_gene: TRBJ2-7
CDR3nt: TGTGCCATCAGAGTGGACAGCTCCTACGAGCAGTACTTC
CDR3aa: CAIRVDSSYEQYF

d_gene: TRBD1
v_gene: TRBV28
abundance: NA
len: 14
j_gene: TRBJ1-2
CDR3nt: TGTGCCAGCAGTCACCGGGGACAGGGGGATGGCTACACCTTC
CDR3aa: CASSHRGQGDGYTF

d_gene: TRBD1
v_gene: TRBV5-1
abundance: NA
len: 14
j_gene: TRBJ2-1
CDR3nt: TGCGCCAGCCAACAGGGGGCTATCGACAATGAGCAGTTCTTC
CDR3aa: CASQQGAIDNEQFF

d_gene: TRBD2
v_gene: TRBV5-8
abundance: NA
len: 16
j_gene: TRBJ2-3
CDR3nt: TGTGCCAGCAGCTTGTGGGCGGGAGGTAGCACAGATACGCAGTATTTT
CDR3aa: CASSLWAGGSTDTQYF

d_gene: NA
v_gene: TRBV5-6
abundance: NA
len: 18
j_gene: TRBJ1-2
CDR3nt: TGTGCCAGCAGCTTTATGAGACTCGCCCAATCTACTAACTATGGCTACACCTTC
CDR3aa: CASSFMRLAQSTNYGYTF

d_gene: NA
v_gene: TRBV6-5
abundance: NA
len: 12
j_gene: TRBJ2-2
CDR3nt: TGTGCCAGCACCAGTCCCCTGGGGGAGCTGTTTTTT
CDR3aa: CASTSPLGELFF

d_gene: TRBD1
v_gene: TRBV28
abundance: NA
len: 16
j_gene: TRBJ2-7
CDR3nt: TGTGCCAGCAGTTCCCCCGGGACAGGCGACCTCTACGAGCAGTACTTC
CDR3aa: CASSSPGTGDLYEQYF

d_gene: NA
v_gene: TRBV7-9
abundance: NA
len: 13
j_gene: TRBJ1-5
CDR3nt: TGTGCCAGCAGCTTAGGTGGGGGTCAGCCCCAGCATTTT
CDR3aa: CASSLGGGQPQHF

d_gene: NA
v_gene: TRBV5-1
abundance: once
len: 13
j_gene: TRBJ2-7
CDR3nt: TGCGCCAGCAGCTTGGTGCAGTCCTACGAGCAGTACTTC
CDR3aa: CASSLVQSYEQYF

d_gene: NA
v_gene: TRBV6-1
abundance: NA
len: 16
j_gene: TRBJ2-7
CDR3nt: TGTGCCAGCAGTGAAGATTACAGGACCCCAACCTACGAGCAGTACTTC
CDR3aa: CASSEDYRTPTYEQYF

d_gene: NA
v_gene: TRBV18
abundance: NA
len: 14
j_gene: TRBJ2-7
CDR3nt: TGTGCCAGCTCACGGCCACAGGCTACCTACGAGCAGTACTTC
CDR3aa: CASSRPQATYEQYF

d_gene: TRBD1
v_gene: TRBV6-5
abundance: NA
len: 13
j_gene: TRBJ2-1
CDR3nt: TGTGCCAGCCGGACAGGGTTGAACAATGAGCAGTTCTTC
CDR3aa: CASRTGLNNEQFF

d_gene: NA
v_gene: TRBV5-1
abundance: NA
len: 16
j_gene: TRBJ1-3
CDR3nt: TGCGCCAGCAGCTTGACCCCAGGGCCTACTGGAAACACCATATATTTT
CDR3aa: CASSLTPGPTGNTIYF

d_gene: TRBD1
v_gene: TRBV6-1
abundance: NA
len: 13
j_gene: TRBJ2-7
CDR3nt: TGTGCCAGTCGGACAGGCCAAGCCTACGAGCAGTACTTC
CDR3aa: CASRTGQAYEQYF

d_gene: TRBD2
v_gene: TRBV27
abundance: NA
len: 17
j_gene: TRBJ2-1
CDR3nt: TGTGCCAGCCTCCCGGCCAGCGGGAGGCTCTCCTACAATGAGCAGTTCTTC
CDR3aa: CASLPASGRLSYNEQFF

d_gene: TRBD1
v_gene: TRBV10-3
abundance: NA
len: 15
j_gene: TRBJ2-7
CDR3nt: TGTGCCATCAGCAAGGGACAGTCCCCGGTCTACGAGCAGTACTTC
CDR3aa: CAISKGQSPVYEQYF

d_gene: TRBD2
v_gene: TRBV9
abundance: NA
len: 15
j_gene: TRBJ2-1
CDR3nt: TGTGCCAGCAGCCTCAGGGCTAGCGGGAGTGGTGAGCAGTTCTTC
CDR3aa: CASSLRASGSGEQFF

d_gene: NA
v_gene: TRBV5-1
abundance: NA
len: 16
j_gene: TRBJ1-1
CDR3nt: TGCGCCAGCAGCTCGGACCCGGGAGTCGGGAGGCTTGGGGCTTTCTTT
CDR3aa: CASSSDPGVGRLGAFF

d_gene: NA
v_gene: TRBV7-3
abundance: NA
len: 14
j_gene: TRBJ2-7
CDR3nt: TGTGCCAGCTCCCGGGCATCGGGAGCCTACGAGCAGTACTTC
CDR3aa: CASSRASGAYEQYF

d_gene: TRBD1
v_gene: TRBV19
abundance: NA
len: 15
j_gene: TRBJ1-3
CDR3nt: TGTGCCAGTAGCCAGGGACAGTCTTCTGGAAACACCATATATTTT
CDR3aa: CASSQGQSSGNTIYF

d_gene: NA
v_gene: TRBV5-4
abundance: NA
len: 13
j_gene: TRBJ2-7
CDR3nt: TGTGCCAGCAGCTTGGATCACGGGTACGAGCAGTACTTC
CDR3aa: CASSLDHGYEQYF

d_gene: TRBD2
v_gene: TRBV28
abundance: NA
len: 17
j_gene: TRBJ2-7
CDR3nt: TGTGCCAGCAGTCCGACAACCAGCGGGAGCCGATCCTACGAGCAGTACTTC
CDR3aa: CASSPTTSGSRSYEQYF

d_gene: TRBD1
v_gene: TRBV9
abundance: NA
len: 16
j_gene: TRBJ2-2
CDR3nt: TGTGCCAGCAGCTCCAGGACAGGGAGAGACACCGGGGAGCTGTTTTTT
CDR3aa: CASSSRTGRDTGELFF

d_gene: TRBD1
v_gene: TRBV7-9
abundance: NA
len: 15
j_gene: TRBJ2-3
CDR3nt: TGTGCCAGCAGCTTACGGGGACAGGGCACAGATACGCAGTATTTT
CDR3aa: CASSLRGQGTDTQYF

d_gene: NA
v_gene: TRBV29-1
abundance: NA
len: 13
j_gene: TRBJ2-3
CDR3nt: TGCAGCGTTGACAGGGAAAGCACAGATACGCAGTATTTT
CDR3aa: CSVDRESTDTQYF

d_gene: TRBD1
v_gene: TRBV7-9
abundance: NA
len: 15
j_gene: TRBJ2-2
CDR3nt: TGTGCCAGCAGCCCGGACAGGGTGAACACCGGGGAGCTGTTTTTT
CDR3aa: CASSPDRVNTGELFF

d_gene: TRBD1
v_gene: TRBV5-4
abundance: NA
len: 14
j_gene: TRBJ2-7
CDR3nt: TGTGCCAGCAGCTTCCCGGGACAGCCCTACGAGCAGTACTTC
CDR3aa: CASSFPGQPYEQYF

d_gene: NA
v_gene: TRBV11-2
abundance: NA
len: 14
j_gene: TRBJ1-5
CDR3nt: TGTGCCAGCAGCTTAGTATCTGTAAATCAGCCCCAGCATTTT
CDR3aa: CASSLVSVNQPQHF

d_gene: TRBD1
v_gene: TRBV5-4
abundance: NA
len: 15
j_gene: TRBJ1-4
CDR3nt: TGTGCCAGCAGCGCGCCCGGACAGGGAGGGGAAAAACTGTTTTTT
CDR3aa: CASSAPGQGGEKLFF

d_gene: NA
v_gene: TRBV5-1
abundance: NA
len: 14
j_gene: TRBJ2-5
CDR3nt: TGCGCCAGCAGCTTTGCAGGGGCACGGGAGACCCAGTACTTC
CDR3aa: CASSFAGARETQYF

d_gene: TRBD2
v_gene: TRBV19
abundance: once
len: 15
j_gene: TRBJ2-7
CDR3nt: TGTGCCAGTAGTAATCTAGCGGGAGCGTCCTACGAGCAGTACTTC
CDR3aa: CASSNLAGASYEQYF

d_gene: NA
v_gene: TRBV6-1
abundance: NA
len: 14
j_gene: TRBJ1-2
CDR3nt: TGTGCCAGCAGTGAATGGAGGAGCCACTATGGCTACACCTTC
CDR3aa: CASSEWRSHYGYTF

d_gene: TRBD1
v_gene: TRBV5-1
abundance: NA
len: 16
j_gene: TRBJ2-1
CDR3nt: TGCGCCAGCAGCCCCACACCGGGACAGGCGGGGAATGAGCAGTTCTTC
CDR3aa: CASSPTPGQAGNEQFF

d_gene: NA
v_gene: TRBV19
abundance: NA
len: 15
j_gene: TRBJ1-3
CDR3nt: TGTGCCACCATGAACGACGGGAGCTCTGGAAACACCATATATTTT
CDR3aa: CATMNDGSSGNTIYF

d_gene: TRBD2
v_gene: TRBV5-1
abundance: NA
len: 16
j_gene: TRBJ2-5
CDR3nt: TGCGCCAGCAGCTTCGGGACTAGCGGGGCCCAAGAGACCCAGTACTTC
CDR3aa: CASSFGTSGAQETQYF

d_gene: TRBD1
v_gene: TRBV5-6
abundance: NA
len: 15
j_gene: TRBJ1-1
CDR3nt: TGTGCCAGCAGCGGACCGGGACAGTCGAACACTGAAGCTTTCTTT
CDR3aa: CASSGPGQSNTEAFF

d_gene: TRBD2
v_gene: TRBV27
abundance: NA
len: 18
j_gene: TRBJ2-1
CDR3nt: TGTGCCAGCAGTTCGAGGACTAGCGGGAGGAAAGATCGGAATGAGCAGTTCTTC
CDR3aa: CASSSRTSGRKDRNEQFF

d_gene: TRBD2
v_gene: TRBV5-1
abundance: NA
len: 17
j_gene: TRBJ2-1
CDR3nt: TGCGCCAGCAGCTTGTATGGGACTAGCGGGAATTTGAATGAGCAGTTCTTC
CDR3aa: CASSLYGTSGNLNEQFF

d_gene: TRBD2
v_gene: TRBV6-6
abundance: NA
len: 16
j_gene: TRBJ2-1
CDR3nt: TGTGCCAGCAGTTACTCGACCGCTAGCGGGAGGGTTGAGCAGTTCTTC
CDR3aa: CASSYSTASGRVEQFF

d_gene: TRBD2
v_gene: TRBV28
abundance: NA
len: 12
j_gene: TRBJ2-7
CDR3nt: TGTGCCAGCAGATTACCGGGAGGCGAGCAGTACTTC
CDR3aa: CASRLPGGEQYF

d_gene: TRBD1
v_gene: TRBV5-1
abundance: NA
len: 15
j_gene: TRBJ2-5
CDR3nt: TGCGCCAGCAGCCGCGGGGCAGGGGGCGCGGAGACCCAGTACTTC
CDR3aa: CASSRGAGGAETQYF